A single sample is the source of the 17 T cell receptor beta chains below, sequenced in a study of Ad26.COV2.S vaccination and SARS-CoV-2 variants. Measured with immunoSEQ multiplex PCR; TCRdb has only the in-frame clones, and not every one. The repertoire consists of 120,000 to 150,000 clones, with roughly 90% occurring once and the leading ten covering 5%. This sample comprised peripheral blood, obtained after recovery from COVID-19. Source of these receptors: a human donor who had recovered from COVID-19.

The rearrangement uses TRBV5-6 and TRBJ2-7, with D possibly being TRBD1 (6 bases). The CDR3 is made up of 15 amino acids. The V end lost 0 bases, the J end lost 5 bases, and 15 bases lay between the germline ends. Per germline, CDR1 SGHDT and CDR2 YYEEEE. In DNA form, the CDR3 reads TGTGCCAGCAGCTTGGAGTTACAGGGCCCCAACGAGCAGTACTTC. Translated, it gives CASSLELQGPNEQYF.

A remark on this clone: At one end, the junction sequence differs from germline, possibly due to a read error. This chain joins TRBV3-1 (or the pseudogene TRBV3-2) and TRBJ1-6; D may be TRBD1 (5 bases). Germline CDR1 LGHDT, CDR2 YNNKEL (reference sequence). This CDR3 comprises 13 residues. The chain's CDR3 is CASSRGYKSPLHF. CDR3 coding DNA: TGTGCCAGCAGCCGGGGGTATAAGTCACCCCTCCACTTT.

This chain connects TRBV7-9 to TRBJ1-1; D unresolved. The CDR3 is made up of 14 amino acids. Trimming took 1 base from V and 3 from J, leaving 9 bases between them. Germline V gene sequence: CDR1 SEHNR, CDR2 FQNEAQ (reference sequence). CDR3 region: CASSLGGLDTEAFF. The CDR3, as DNA: TGTGCCAGCAGCTTAGGGGGATTAGACACTGAAGCTTTCTTT. Together with reference TRBV7-9 and TRBJ1-1, the CDR3 gives the full variable domain: DTGVSQNPRHKITKRGQNVTFRCDPISEHNRLYWYRQTLGQGPEFLTYFQNEAQLEKSRLLSDRFSAERPKGSFSTLEIQRTEQGDSAMYLCASSLGGLDTEAFFGQGTRLTVV.

V gene TRBV6-5 combines with J gene TRBJ2-1; 9 bases fit TRBD1. Germline V gene sequence: CDR1 MNHEY, CDR2 SVGAGI. This CDR3 spans 15 amino acids. V gave up 6 bases and J gave up 4 bases; unmatched junction bases: 7. CDR3: CASSMDRGRYNEQFF. The CDR3 DNA follows: TGTGCCAGCAGCATGGACAGGGGAAGGTACAATGAGCAGTTCTTC.

The V call is TRBV6-5, the J call TRBJ1-1; D possibly corresponds to TRBD1 (5 bases). CDR3 length: 14 amino acids. Germline V lookup: CDR1 MNHEY, CDR2 SVGAGI. Trimming shortened V by 6 bases and J by 1 base, and 12 bases separated the two germline ends. The DNA for the CDR3 is TGTGCCAGCAGACCCCAGGGTCAGAACACTGAAGCTTTCTTT. This gives the protein CASRPQGQNTEAFF.

The chain couples TRBV10-2 to TRBJ2-1; the D gene could be TRBD1 or TRBD2 (5 bases each). V was shortened by 5 bases and J by 0 bases, with 23 bases between the two germline ends. The germline gives CDR1 WSHSY, CDR2 SAAADI. The CDR3 length is 19 residues. CDR3 residues: CASSSFDIGTESSYNEQFF. The CDR3 DNA is TGCGCCAGCAGTTCCTTCGATATCGGGACCGAAAGCTCCTACAATGAGCAGTTCTTC.

The V and J genes are TRBV7-8 and TRBJ2-1; 7 bases agree with TRBD1. Per germline, CDR1 SGHVS and CDR2 FQNEAQ. The trim removed 5 bases at V and 5 bases at J, leaving 12 bases unmatched. This CDR3 has 16 amino acids. The CDR3 DNA reads TGTGCCAGCAGCCCAACAGGGGCCCGGACAAACAATGAGCAGTTCTTC. Its protein product is CASSPTGARTNNEQFF.

The chain carries TRBV23-1 and TRBJ1-5; D may be TRBD1 (6 bases). TRBV23-1 is assigned to the ORF class and has an uncertain function. Trimming removed 0 bases at V and 7 bases at J, with 19 bases between. The CDR3 is 17 amino acids. CDR3 sequence: CASSQSGTGRAGQPQHF. The CDR3 DNA sequence: TGCGCCAGCAGTCAATCTGGTACAGGGAGGGCAGGACAGCCCCAGCATTTT.

CDR3 loop: CASSLGGGTEAFF. The DNA for the CDR3 is TGCGCCAGCAGCTTGGGGGGAGGCACTGAAGCTTTCTTT. The genes are TRBV5-1 and TRBJ1-1; D unresolved. The V and J ends lost 0 bases and 4 bases respectively, with 7 bases between them. The CDR3 has 13 amino acids. Germline CDR1 and CDR2: SGHRS and YFSETQ.

The chain couples TRBV3-1 (or the pseudogene TRBV3-2) to TRBJ2-1, with a tentative D call TRBD2 (6 bases). Germline lookup yields CDR1 LGHDT and CDR2 YNNKEL (reference sequence). Trimming pared 8 bases from V and 3 bases from J, leaving 11 bases between. CDR3 size: 13 residues. Written as DNA, the CDR3 is TGTGCCAGCGGGCGGGGTGTCTACAATGAGCAGTTCTTC. This gives the protein CASGRGVYNEQFF.

The chain combines TRBV28 with TRBJ1-4, with a possible D match to TRBD1 (5 bases). This CDR3 is built from 14 residues. V was shortened by 1 base and J by 11 bases, with 14 bases between the two germline ends. Germline V gene lookup returns CDR1 MDHEN and CDR2 SYDVKM. CDR3 protein: CASSLSGLRGKLFF. The CDR3 DNA is TGTGCCAGCAGTTTATCCGGCCTTCGGGGGAAACTGTTTTTT. The full variable domain, with the rest looked up from reference TRBV28 and TRBJ1-4, is DVKVTQSSRYLVKRTGEKVFLECVQDMDHENMFWYRQDPGLGLRLIYFSYDVKMKEKGDIPEGYSVSREKKERFSLILESASTNQTSMYLCASSLSGLRGKLFFGSGTQLSVL.

The chain carries TRBV2 and TRBJ1-1, with unresolved D. There are 14 residues in the CDR3. Trimming pared 1 base from V and 6 bases from J, leaving 12 bases between. Germline V lookup: CDR1 SNHLY, CDR2 FYNNEI. DNA for the CDR3: TGTGCCAGCAGTGAAGGAAAGGGCAACCCTGAAGCTTTCTTT. This translates into CASSEGKGNPEAFF.

This clone was detected once. In DNA form, the CDR3 reads TGTGCCAGCAGCTTGTCAGGGGTGGAGACCCAGTACTTC. It specifies CASSLSGVETQYF. The chain uses TRBV5-5 and TRBJ2-5; tentative D call: TRBD1 (6 bases). CDR3 length equals 13 residues. Germline-derived CDR1 and CDR2 are SGHKS and YYEKEE (reference sequence). The V end lost 1 base, the J end lost 5 bases, and 9 bases lay between the germline ends.

V usage is TRBV10-3 and J usage is TRBJ2-7; TRBD2 is a possible D gene (5 bases). CDR3 size: 10 residues. Trimming took off 8 bases at V and 4 bases at J, with 6 bases between the two ends. The germline gives CDR1 ENHRY, CDR2 SYGVKD. CDR3 protein: CAIGGYEQYF. The CDR3, as DNA: TGTGCCATCGGAGGATACGAGCAGTACTTC.

The V and J genes are TRBV7-2 and TRBJ2-5; TRBD2 matches 9 bases. V lost 1 base and J lost 0; bases outside the gene matches: 6. Germline CDR1 and CDR2: SGHTA and FQGNSA. CDR3 length: 17 residues. The CDR3 is CASSLVRAGGHQETQYF. CDR3 sequence (DNA): TGTGCCAGCAGCTTAGTTCGGGCGGGGGGGCACCAAGAGACCCAGTACTTC.

The chain carries TRBV2 and TRBJ1-5; TRBD1 is a possible D gene (5 bases). The V gene lost 3 bases and the J gene lost 1 base, with 10 bases spanning the gap. The CDR3 consists of 15 residues. Germline CDR1 and CDR2: SNHLY and FYNNEI. The CDR3 spells CASSEGGRSNQPQHF. Written as DNA, the CDR3 is TGTGCCAGCAGTGAGGGGGGGAGAAGCAATCAGCCCCAGCATTTT.

The rearrangement links TRBV3-1 (or the pseudogene TRBV3-2) to TRBJ1-5, with D unclear. Germline CDR1 is LGHDT and CDR2 is YNNKEL (reference sequence). V dropped 4 bases and J dropped 5 bases, with 12 bases sitting between them. This CDR3 is 14 amino acids long. The CDR3 loop reads CASSPEGIDQPQHF. DNA of the CDR3: TGTGCCAGCAGCCCGGAGGGTATCGATCAGCCCCAGCATTTT.